This T cell receptor beta chain comes out of a study of blood T cell repertoires in COVID-19. Study background: Both acute and convalescent COVID-19 samples were obtained from the United States, Italy and Spain.

With 8 bases removed from V and 0 bases from J, the gap between germline ends came to 15 bases. Germline V gene sequence: CDR1 SGHRS, CDR2 YFSETQ. The CDR3 covers 14 residues. In the original processing: Amplifying reference gene primers gave estimates of nucleated cell counts. Sequenced by immunoSEQ multiplex PCR; TCRdb stores in-frame clones only, minus some. D and trimming come from the DNA, and the V and J calls and clone size come from that table. The sample has a few hundred thousand clones, more than 65% seen once. Sequencing used peripheral blood. V usage is TRBV5-1 and J usage is TRBJ2-7; TRBD2 might be the D (6 bases). This TCR was sampled from a woman aged 60-70 years with acute or convalescent COVID-19. The CDR3 reads CASKDTGASYEQYF. DNA of the CDR3: TGCGCCAGTAAGGACACGGGAGCCTCCTACGAGCAGTACTTC.